The TCR beta chain described here comes from a study of control samples from healthy donors and cancer patients (dated by TCRdb to about 2020). On this clone itself: The antigen it recognizes is unknown. Qualities for individual bases were not recorded, and no much larger clone is one base off.

The receptor library was made with the immunoSEQ multiplex PCR assay. TCRdb took this table from immuneACCESS and kept in-frame rearrangements with V and J called. Such tables lack part of the clones; where checked against another copy, unresolved V genes explain under half of the gap, and the rest is unexplained. The sample yields 100,000 to 150,000 clones; roughly nine tenths were counted once. Of the sample, approximately 39% falls within the top ten clones. The clonotype comes from a man between 50 and 59 years old in good health. The specimen was blood.

The CDR3 has the sequence CATSRDVVSNQPQHF. The DNA reads as follows: TGTGCCACCAGCAGAGATGTTGTCAGCAATCAGCCCCAGCATTTT. In this chain, TRBV15 is recombined with TRBJ1-5, with the D gene not confidently named. The CDR3 spans 15 residues, from the cysteine through the phenylalanine. CDR3 DNA is the only sequence kept; it has 45 bases, read in frame from the first base. The CDR1 and CDR2 encoded by the germline V gene (reference sequence) are LNHNV and YYDKDF. V and J are truncated by 0 bases and 1 base respectively, leaving an intervening sequence of 7 bases. The reference TRBV15 and TRBJ1-5 proteins fill in what lies around the CDR3, so the full variable domain reads DAMVIQNPRYQVTQFGKPVTLSCSQTLNHNVMYWYQQKSSQAPKLLFHYYDKDFNNEADTPDNFQSRRPNTSFCFLDIRSPGLGDTAMYLCATSRDVVSNQPQHFGDGTRLSIL.